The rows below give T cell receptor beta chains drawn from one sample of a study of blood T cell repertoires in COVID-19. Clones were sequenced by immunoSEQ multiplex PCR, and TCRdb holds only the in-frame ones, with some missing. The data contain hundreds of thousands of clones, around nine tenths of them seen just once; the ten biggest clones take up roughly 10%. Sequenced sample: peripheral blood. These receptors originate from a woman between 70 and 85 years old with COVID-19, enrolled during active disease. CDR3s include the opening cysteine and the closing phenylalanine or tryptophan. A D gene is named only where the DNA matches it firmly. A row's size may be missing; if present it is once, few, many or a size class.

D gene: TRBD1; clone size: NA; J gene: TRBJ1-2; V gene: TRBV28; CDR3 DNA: TGTGCCAGCAGTCCCCCCGGCCGGAGGGGGCAAGGCTACACCTTC; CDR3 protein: CASSPPGRRGQGYTF
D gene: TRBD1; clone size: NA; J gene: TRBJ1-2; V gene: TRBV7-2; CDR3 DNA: TGTGCCAGCAGCCCTATGTCCGGGGACAGGGGGGCCTACTATGGCTACACCTTC; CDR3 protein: CASSPMSGDRGAYYGYTF
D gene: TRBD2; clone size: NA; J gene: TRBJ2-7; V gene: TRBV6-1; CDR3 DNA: TGTGCCAGCAGTGATGGGGGACTAGTGAGGGACGAGCAGTACTTC; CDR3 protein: CASSDGGLVRDEQYF
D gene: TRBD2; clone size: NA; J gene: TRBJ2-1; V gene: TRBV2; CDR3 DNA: TGTGCCAGCAGTGTAGAGCGGGAGGATACCGAGCAGTTCTTC; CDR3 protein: CASSVEREDTEQFF
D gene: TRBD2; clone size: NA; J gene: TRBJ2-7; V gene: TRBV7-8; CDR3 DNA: TGTGCCAGCAGCTTAGGGACTAGCCTTTCCTACGAGCAGTACTTC; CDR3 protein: CASSLGTSLSYEQYF
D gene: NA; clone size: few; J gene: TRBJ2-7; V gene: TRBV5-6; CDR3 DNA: TGTGCCAGCAGCCGGGTACAGGGATATTTCCACGAGCAGTACTTC; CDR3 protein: CASSRVQGYFHEQYF
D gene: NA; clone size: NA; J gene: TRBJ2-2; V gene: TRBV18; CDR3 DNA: TGTGCCAGCTCACCACCCCAAGGAGCAGACACCGGGGAGCTGTTTTTT; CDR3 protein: CASSPPQGADTGELFF
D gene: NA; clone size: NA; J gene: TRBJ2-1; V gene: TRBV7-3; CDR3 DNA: TGTGCCAGCAGCCGTTCCCACACCTACAATGAGCAGTTCTTC; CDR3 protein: CASSRSHTYNEQFF
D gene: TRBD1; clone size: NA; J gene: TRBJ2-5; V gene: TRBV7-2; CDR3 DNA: TGTGCCAGCAGCACTACAGGGGGCGGGACCCAGTACTTC; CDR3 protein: CASSTTGGGTQYF
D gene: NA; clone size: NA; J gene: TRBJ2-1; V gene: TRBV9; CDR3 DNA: TGTGCCAGCAGCGTAGAGGAGTATTGGACCTACAATGAGCAGTTCTTC; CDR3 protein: CASSVEEYWTYNEQFF
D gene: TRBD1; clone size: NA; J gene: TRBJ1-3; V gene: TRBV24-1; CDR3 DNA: TGTGCCACCAGTGATTTACCCGACAGGGTCAGAATCGCGAGTTTTGGAAACACCATATATTTT; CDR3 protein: CATSDLPDRVRIASFGNTIYF
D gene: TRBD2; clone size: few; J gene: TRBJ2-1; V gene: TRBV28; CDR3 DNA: TGTGCCAGCAGACCAACTAGCGGGACGGCGGTGGGCTACAATGAGCAGTTCTTC; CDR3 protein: CASRPTSGTAVGYNEQFF
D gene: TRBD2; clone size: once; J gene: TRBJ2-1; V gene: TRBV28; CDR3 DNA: TGTGCCAGCACCACAGCGGGAGGTGAGTTCTTC; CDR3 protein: CASTTAGGEFF
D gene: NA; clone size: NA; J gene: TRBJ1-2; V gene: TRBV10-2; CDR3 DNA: TGCGCCAGCAGTCCCGGAGGGGATGGCTACACCTTC; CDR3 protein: CASSPGGDGYTF
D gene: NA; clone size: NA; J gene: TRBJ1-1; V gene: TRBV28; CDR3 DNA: TGTGCCAGCAGTCCCCCAGGGACACCGAACACTGAAGCTTTCTTT; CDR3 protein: CASSPPGTPNTEAFF
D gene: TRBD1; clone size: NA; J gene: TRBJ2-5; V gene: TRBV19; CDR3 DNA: TGTGCCAGTAGTACGCCTCCGGACAGGGGCCCCATACCGCAAGAGACCCAGTACTTC; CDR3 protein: CASSTPPDRGPIPQETQYF
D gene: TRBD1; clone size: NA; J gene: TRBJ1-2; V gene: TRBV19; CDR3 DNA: TGTGCCAGTAGGAGTGGAGACAGGGGAAGGTTGGGCTATGGCTACACCTTC; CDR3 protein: CASRSGDRGRLGYGYTF
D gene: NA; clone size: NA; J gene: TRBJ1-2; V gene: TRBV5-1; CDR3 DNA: TGCGCCAGCAGCTTGGACCTAAGAAGGAGGGGCTACACCTTC; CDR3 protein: CASSLDLRRRGYTF
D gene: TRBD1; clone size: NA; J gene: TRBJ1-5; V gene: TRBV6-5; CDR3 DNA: TGTGCCAGCAGTCCAGGACAGGGCCATCAGCCCCAGCATTTT; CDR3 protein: CASSPGQGHQPQHF
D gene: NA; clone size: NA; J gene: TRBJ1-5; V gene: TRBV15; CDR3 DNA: TGTGCCACCAGCAGAGATGCGGGACTGGGGAATCAGCCCCAGCATTTT; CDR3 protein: CATSRDAGLGNQPQHF
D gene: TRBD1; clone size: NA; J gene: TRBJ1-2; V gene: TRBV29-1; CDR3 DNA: TGCAGCGTAGACAGGGGCAACTATGGCTACACCTTC; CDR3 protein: CSVDRGNYGYTF
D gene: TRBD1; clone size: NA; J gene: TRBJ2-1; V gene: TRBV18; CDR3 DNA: TGTGCCAGCTCACCAGTTGGGACAGAAAACAATGAGCAGTTCTTC; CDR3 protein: CASSPVGTENNEQFF
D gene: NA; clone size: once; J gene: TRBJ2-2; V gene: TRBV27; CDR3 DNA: TGTGCCAGCAGTTTGGCAGGGGCTAACACCGGGGAGCTGTTTTTT; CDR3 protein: CASSLAGANTGELFF
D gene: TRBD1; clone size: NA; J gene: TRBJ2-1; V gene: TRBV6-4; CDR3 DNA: TGTGCCAGCAGCCAGACCCCCGGGACAGGGGGCTACAATGAGCAGTTCTTC; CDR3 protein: CASSQTPGTGGYNEQFF
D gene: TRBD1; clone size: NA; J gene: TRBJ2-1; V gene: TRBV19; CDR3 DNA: TGTGCCAGTAGTGCTTACAGGGGGAGCGGTTACAATGAGCAGTTCTTC; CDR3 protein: CASSAYRGSGYNEQFF
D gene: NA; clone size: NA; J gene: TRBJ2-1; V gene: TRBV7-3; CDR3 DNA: TGTGCCAGCAGCTTAAACCGGGGGGAGCAGTTCTTC; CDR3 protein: CASSLNRGEQFF
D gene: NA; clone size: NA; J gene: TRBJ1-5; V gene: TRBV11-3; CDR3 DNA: TGTGCCAGCAGCTTATTCTCAGGCCAGCCCCAGCATTTT; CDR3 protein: CASSLFSGQPQHF
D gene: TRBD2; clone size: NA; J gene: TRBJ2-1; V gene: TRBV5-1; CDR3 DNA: TGCGCCAGCAGCTTGGCGACTAGCGGTGGGTACAATGAGCAGTTCTTC; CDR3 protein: CASSLATSGGYNEQFF
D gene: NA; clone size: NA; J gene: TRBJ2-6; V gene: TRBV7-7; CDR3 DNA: TGTGCTAGCAGCTTATCCGTCGGCTCTGGGGCCAACGTCCTGACTTTC; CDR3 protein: CASSLSVGSGANVLTF
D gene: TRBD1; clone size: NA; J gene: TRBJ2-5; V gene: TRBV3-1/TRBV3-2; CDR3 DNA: TGTGCCAGCAGCCAACACACCGGGACAGGGGTGACCCAGTACTTC; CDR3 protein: CASSQHTGTGVTQYF
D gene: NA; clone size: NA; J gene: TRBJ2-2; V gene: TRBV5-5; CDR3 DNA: TGTGCCAGCAGCAATGGACTCACCGGGGAGCTGTTTTTT; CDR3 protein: CASSNGLTGELFF